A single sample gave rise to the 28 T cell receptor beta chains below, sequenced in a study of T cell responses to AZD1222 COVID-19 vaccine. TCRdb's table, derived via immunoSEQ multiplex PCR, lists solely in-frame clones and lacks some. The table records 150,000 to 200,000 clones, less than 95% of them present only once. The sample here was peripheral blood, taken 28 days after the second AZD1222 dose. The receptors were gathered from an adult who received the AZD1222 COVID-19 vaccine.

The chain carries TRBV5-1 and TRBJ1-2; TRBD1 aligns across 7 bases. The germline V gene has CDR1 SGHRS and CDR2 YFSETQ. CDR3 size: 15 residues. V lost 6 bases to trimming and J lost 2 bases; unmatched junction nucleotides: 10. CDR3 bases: TGCGCCAGCACCCCTGCAGGGGGGAACAACTATGGCTACACCTTC. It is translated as CASTPAGGNNYGYTF.

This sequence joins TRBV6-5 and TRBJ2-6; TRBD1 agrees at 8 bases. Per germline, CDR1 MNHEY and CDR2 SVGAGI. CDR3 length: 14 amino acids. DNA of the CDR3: TGTCCTCCACCACAGGGGGCTGGGGCCAACGTCCTGACTTTC. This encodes CPPPQGAGANVLTF.

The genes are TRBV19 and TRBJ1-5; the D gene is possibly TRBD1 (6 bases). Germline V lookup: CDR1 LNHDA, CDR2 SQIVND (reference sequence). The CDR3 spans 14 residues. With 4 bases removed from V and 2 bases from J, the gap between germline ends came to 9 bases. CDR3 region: CASSNRDGNQPQHF. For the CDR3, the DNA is TGTGCCAGTAGTAACAGGGATGGCAATCAGCCCCAGCATTTT.

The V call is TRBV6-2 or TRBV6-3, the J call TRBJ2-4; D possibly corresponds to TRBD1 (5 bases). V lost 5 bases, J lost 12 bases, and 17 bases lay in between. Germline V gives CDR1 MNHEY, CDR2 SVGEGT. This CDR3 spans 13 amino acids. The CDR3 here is CASSEPNQGSQYF. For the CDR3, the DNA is TGTGCCAGCAGTGAGCCAAATCAGGGTTCTCAGTACTTC.

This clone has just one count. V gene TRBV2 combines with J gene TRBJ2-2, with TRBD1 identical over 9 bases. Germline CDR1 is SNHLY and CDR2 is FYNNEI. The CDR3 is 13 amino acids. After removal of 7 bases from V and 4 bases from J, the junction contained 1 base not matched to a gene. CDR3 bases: TGTGCCAGCAACAGGGGGCCCACCGGGGAGCTGTTTTTT. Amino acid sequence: CASNRGPTGELFF.

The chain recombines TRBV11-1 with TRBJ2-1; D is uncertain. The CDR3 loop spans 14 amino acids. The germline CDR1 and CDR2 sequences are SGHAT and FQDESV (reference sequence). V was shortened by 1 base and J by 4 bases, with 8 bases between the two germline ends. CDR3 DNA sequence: TGTGCCAGCAGCTTAGAACTGGGATACAATGAGCAGTTCTTC. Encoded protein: CASSLELGYNEQFF.

The CDR3 protein is CASSQKPRSRFRDNEQFF. CDR3 nucleotides: TGTGCCAGCAGCCAGAAGCCAAGATCTCGGTTCAGGGACAATGAGCAGTTCTTC. The chain is built from TRBV14 and TRBJ2-1, with D possibly being TRBD1 (5 bases). CDR1 is SGHDN, CDR2 FVKESK, per germline. The CDR3 is 18 residues long. V gave up 3 bases and J gave up 5 bases, with 23 bases separating them.

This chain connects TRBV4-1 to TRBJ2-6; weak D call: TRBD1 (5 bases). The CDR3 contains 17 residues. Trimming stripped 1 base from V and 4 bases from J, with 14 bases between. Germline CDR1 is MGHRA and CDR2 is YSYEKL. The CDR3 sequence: CASSQAPRVSGANVLTF. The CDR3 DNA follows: TGCGCCAGCAGCCAAGCACCCAGGGTCTCAGGGGCCAACGTCCTGACTTTC.

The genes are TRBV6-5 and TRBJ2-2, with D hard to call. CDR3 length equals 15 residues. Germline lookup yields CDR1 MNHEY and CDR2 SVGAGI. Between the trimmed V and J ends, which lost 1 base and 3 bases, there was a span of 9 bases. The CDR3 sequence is CASSYWAVDTGELFF. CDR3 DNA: TGTGCCAGCAGTTACTGGGCAGTCGACACCGGGGAGCTGTTTTTT.

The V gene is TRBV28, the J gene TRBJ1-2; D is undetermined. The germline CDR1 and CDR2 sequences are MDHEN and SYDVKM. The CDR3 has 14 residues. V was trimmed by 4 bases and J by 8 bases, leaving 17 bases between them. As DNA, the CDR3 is TGTGCCAGCAGTTACGGACCACTAACTATGGGCTACACCTTC. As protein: CASSYGPLTMGYTF.

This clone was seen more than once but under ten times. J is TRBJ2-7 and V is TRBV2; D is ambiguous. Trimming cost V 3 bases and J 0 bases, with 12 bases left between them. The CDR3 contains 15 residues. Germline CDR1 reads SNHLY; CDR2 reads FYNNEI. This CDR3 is CASSDHRKSSYEQYF. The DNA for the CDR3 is TGTGCCAGCAGTGACCACAGAAAGAGCTCCTACGAGCAGTACTTC.

CDR3 amino acids: CASSLAGWSPLHF. The CDR3 nucleotides are TGTGCCAGTAGTCTTGCAGGGTGGTCACCCCTCCACTTT. The genes are TRBV19 and TRBJ1-6; possibly TRBD1 for D (5 bases). Trimming removed 5 bases at V and 10 bases at J, with 12 bases between. The CDR3 sequence is 13 residues long. CDR1 and CDR2 (germline): LNHDA, SQIVND (reference sequence).

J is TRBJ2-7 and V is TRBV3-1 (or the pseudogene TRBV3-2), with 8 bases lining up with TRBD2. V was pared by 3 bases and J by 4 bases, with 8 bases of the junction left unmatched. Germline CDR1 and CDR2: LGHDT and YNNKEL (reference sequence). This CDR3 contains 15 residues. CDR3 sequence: CASSHYSGAEYEQYF. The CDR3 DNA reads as TGTGCCAGCAGCCATTATAGCGGGGCCGAATACGAGCAGTACTTC.

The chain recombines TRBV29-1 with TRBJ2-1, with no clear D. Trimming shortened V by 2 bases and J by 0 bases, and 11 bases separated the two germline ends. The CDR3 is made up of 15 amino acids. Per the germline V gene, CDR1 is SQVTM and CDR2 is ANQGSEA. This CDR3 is CSVESPASSYNEQFF. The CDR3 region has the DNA TGCAGCGTTGAATCCCCAGCCAGCTCCTACAATGAGCAGTTCTTC.

CDR3 protein: CAISETGQGGGNTEAFF. The CDR3, as DNA: TGTGCCATCAGTGAGACCGGACAGGGAGGAGGGAACACTGAAGCTTTCTTT. The J gene is TRBJ1-1, the V gene TRBV10-3; the match to TRBD1 covers 8 bases. The V gene's germline CDR1 is ENHRY and CDR2 SYGVKD. Germline trimming cut 2 bases from V and 1 base from J; bases unmatched to any gene: 9. The CDR3 is 17 residues long.

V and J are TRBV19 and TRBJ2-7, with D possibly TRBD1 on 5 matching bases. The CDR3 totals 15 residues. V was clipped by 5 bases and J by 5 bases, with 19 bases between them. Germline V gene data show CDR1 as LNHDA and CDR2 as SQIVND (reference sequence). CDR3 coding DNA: TGTGCCAGTAGTCCGAGGCAGGGTAACGTCGACGAGCAGTACTTC. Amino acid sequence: CASSPRQGNVDEQYF.

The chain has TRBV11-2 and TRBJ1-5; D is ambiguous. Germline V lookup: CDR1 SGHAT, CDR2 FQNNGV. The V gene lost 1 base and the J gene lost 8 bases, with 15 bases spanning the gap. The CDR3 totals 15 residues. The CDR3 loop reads CASSLGGGRVEPQHF. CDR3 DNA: TGTGCCAGCAGCTTAGGAGGTGGGCGGGTAGAGCCCCAGCATTTT.

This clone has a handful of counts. CDR3 nucleotides: TGTGCCAGCAGTGACAGGGGTAGGACCGGGGAGCTGTTTTTT. The encoded protein is CASSDRGRTGELFF. This chain links TRBV2 with TRBJ2-2, with a tentative D call TRBD1 (6 bases). The germline CDR1 and CDR2 sequences are SNHLY and FYNNEI. V lost 3 bases and J 5 bases, leaving 10 bases between the germline ends. CDR3 length: 14 residues.

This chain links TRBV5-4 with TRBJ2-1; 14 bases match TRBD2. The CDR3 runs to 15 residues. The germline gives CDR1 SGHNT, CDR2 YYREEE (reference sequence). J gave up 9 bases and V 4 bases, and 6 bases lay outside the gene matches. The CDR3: CASSAPGLAGVEQFF. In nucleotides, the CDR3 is TGTGCCAGCAGCGCACCGGGACTAGCGGGAGTTGAGCAGTTCTTC.

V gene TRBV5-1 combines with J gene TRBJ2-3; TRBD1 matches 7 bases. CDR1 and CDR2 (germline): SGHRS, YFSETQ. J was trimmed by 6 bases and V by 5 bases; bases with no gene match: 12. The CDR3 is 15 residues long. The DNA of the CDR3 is TGCGCCAGCAGGGCCGGGACAGTCTTGACGGATACGCAGTATTTT. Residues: CASRAGTVLTDTQYF.

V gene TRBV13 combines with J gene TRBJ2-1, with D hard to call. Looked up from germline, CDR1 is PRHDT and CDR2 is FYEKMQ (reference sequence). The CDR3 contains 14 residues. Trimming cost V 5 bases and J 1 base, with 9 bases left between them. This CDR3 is CASSHSRSYNEQFF. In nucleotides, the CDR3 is TGTGCCAGCAGCCACTCGAGGTCCTACAATGAGCAGTTCTTC.

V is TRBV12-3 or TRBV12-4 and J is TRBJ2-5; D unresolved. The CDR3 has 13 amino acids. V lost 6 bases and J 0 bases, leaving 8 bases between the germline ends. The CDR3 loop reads CASSRTYQETQYF. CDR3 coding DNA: TGTGCCAGCAGCCGCACATACCAAGAGACCCAGTACTTC.

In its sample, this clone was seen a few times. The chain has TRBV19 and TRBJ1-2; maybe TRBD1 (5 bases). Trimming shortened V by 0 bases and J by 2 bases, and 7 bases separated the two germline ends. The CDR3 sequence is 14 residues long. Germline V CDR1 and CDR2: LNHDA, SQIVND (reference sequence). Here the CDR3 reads CASSIEAGNYGYTF. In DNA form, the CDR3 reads TGTGCCAGTAGTATAGAAGCAGGGAACTATGGCTACACCTTC. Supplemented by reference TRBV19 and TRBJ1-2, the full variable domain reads DGGITQSPKYLFRKEGQNVTLSCEQNLNHDAMYWYRQDPGQGLRLIYYSQIVNDFQKGDIAEGYSVSREKKESFPLTVTSAQKNPTAFYLCASSIEAGNYGYTFGSGTRLTVV.

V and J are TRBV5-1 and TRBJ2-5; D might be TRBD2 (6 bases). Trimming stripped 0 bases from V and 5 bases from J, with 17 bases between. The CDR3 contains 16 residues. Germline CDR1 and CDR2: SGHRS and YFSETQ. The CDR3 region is CASSLELVGSSETQYF. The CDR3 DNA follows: TGCGCCAGCAGCTTGGAATTGGTCGGGAGTTCTGAGACCCAGTACTTC.

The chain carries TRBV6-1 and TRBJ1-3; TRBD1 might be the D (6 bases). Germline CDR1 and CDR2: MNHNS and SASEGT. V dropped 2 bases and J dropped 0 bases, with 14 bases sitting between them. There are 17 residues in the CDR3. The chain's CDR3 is CASSERGGSSSGNTIYF. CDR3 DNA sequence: TGTGCCAGCAGTGAACGCGGGGGCAGTAGCTCTGGAAACACCATATATTTT.

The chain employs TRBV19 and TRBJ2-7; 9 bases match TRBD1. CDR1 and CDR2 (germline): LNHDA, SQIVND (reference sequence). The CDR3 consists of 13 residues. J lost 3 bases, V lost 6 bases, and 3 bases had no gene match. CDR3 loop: CASRVTGGYEQYF. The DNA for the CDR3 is TGTGCCAGTAGAGTGACAGGGGGCTACGAGCAGTACTTC.

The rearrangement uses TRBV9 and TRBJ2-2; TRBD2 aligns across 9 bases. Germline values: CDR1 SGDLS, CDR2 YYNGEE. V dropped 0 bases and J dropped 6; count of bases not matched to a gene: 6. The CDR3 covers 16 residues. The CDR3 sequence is CASSVVPSGTAGELFF. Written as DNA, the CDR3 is TGTGCCAGCAGCGTAGTTCCTAGCGGGACCGCCGGGGAGCTGTTTTTT.

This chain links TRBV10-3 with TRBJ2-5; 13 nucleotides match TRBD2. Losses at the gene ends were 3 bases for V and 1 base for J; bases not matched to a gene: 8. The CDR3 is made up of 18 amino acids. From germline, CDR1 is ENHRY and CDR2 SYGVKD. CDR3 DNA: TGTGCCATCAGTGAATCTCGGACTAGCGGGAGAGGCCAAGAGACCCAGTACTTC. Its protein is CAISESRTSGRGQETQYF.